This T cell receptor beta chain was retrieved from a study of shared clonotypes between healthy human individuals. Broader study findings: Genetic and exposure-history diversity was limited by the small donor number.

The CDR3 extends over 15 amino acids. The germline V gene has CDR1 LGHNA and CDR2 YNFKEQ. Unmatched junction bases numbered 2, after V lost 3 bases and J lost 4 bases. Data came from immunoSEQ multiplex PCR; TCRdb stores just in-frame clones and leaves some out. The data contain about 470,000 clones, around 79% of them seen just once; the ten biggest clones take up roughly an eighth. Note on this clone: Its matching antigen is unknown.

The sequenced sample consisted of PBMCs. The TCR sequence derives from a woman between 40 and 55 years old in good health. Some clones in this sample may be carry-over from other donors' samples. This chain joins TRBV4-2 and TRBJ2-2, with TRBD1 matching over 10 bases. The CDR3: CASSQGQGPTGELFF. DNA of the CDR3: TGTGCCAGCAGCCAGGGACAGGGGCCCACCGGGGAGCTGTTTTTT.